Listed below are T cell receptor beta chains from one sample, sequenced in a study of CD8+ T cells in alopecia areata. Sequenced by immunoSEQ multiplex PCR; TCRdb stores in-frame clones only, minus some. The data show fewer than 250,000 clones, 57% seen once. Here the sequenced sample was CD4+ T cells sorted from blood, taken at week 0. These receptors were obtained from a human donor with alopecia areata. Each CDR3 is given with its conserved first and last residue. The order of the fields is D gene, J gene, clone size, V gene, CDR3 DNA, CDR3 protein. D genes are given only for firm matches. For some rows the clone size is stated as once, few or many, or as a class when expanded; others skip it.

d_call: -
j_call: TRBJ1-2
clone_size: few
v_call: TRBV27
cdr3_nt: TGTGCCAGCAGTCGTAAGACAGGAGACCTTAACTATGGCTACACCTTC
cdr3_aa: CASSRKTGDLNYGYTF

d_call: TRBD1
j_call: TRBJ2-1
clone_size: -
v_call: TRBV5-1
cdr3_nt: TGCGCCAGCAGCTTGGGGACAGGGAACAATGAGCAGTTCTTC
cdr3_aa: CASSLGTGNNEQFF

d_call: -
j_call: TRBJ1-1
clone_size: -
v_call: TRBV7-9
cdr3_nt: TGTGCCAGCAGCTTAGAGCATTACAGAGGTGAAGCTTTCTTT
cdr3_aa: CASSLEHYRGEAFF

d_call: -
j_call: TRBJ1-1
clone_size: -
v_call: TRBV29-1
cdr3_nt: TGCAGCGTGGTCCGGGTGGGCAGAGCTTACACTGAAGCTTTCTTT
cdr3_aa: CSVVRVGRAYTEAFF

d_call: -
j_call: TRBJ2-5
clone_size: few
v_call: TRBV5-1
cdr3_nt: TGCGCCAGCAGCTTGGGGGACACGGGAGAGACCCAGTACTTC
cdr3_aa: CASSLGDTGETQYF

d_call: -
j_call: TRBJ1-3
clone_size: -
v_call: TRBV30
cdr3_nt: TGTGCCTGGAGTATCAACTCTGGAAACACCATATATTTT
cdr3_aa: CAWSINSGNTIYF

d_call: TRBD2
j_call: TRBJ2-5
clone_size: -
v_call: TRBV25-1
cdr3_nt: TGTGCCAGCAGCCGACTAGCGTCAACCGTGGAGACCCAGTACTTC
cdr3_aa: CASSRLASTVETQYF

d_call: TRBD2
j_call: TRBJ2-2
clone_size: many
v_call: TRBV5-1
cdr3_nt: TGCGCCAGCAGCTTGGAGCGGGGGCCGAACACCGGGGAGCTGTTTTTT
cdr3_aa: CASSLERGPNTGELFF

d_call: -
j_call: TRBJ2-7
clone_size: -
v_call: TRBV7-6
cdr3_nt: TGTGCCAGCAGCCAATCCGGACAGATCGAGCAGTACTTC
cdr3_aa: CASSQSGQIEQYF

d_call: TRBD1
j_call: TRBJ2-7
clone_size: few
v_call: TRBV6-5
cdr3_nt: TGTGCCAGCAAAGAGGACAGGGGGCGCAGGGAGCAGTACTTC
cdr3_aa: CASKEDRGRREQYF

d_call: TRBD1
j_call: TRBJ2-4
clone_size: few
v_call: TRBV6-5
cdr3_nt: TGTGCCAGCAGATACAGGGGGGACATTCAGTACTTC
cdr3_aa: CASRYRGDIQYF

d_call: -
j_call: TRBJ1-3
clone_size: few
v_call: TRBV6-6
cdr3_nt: TGTGCCAGCGGACTTTACTCTGGAAACACCATATATTTT
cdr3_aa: CASGLYSGNTIYF

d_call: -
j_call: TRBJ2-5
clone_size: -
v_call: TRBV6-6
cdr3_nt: TGTGCCAGCAGTTTGGGAGAGACCCAGTACTTC
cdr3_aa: CASSLGETQYF

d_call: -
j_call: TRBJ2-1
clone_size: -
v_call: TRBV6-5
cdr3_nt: TGTGCCAGCAGTTACTCTACTAGTAACAATGAGCAGTTCTTC
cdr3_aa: CASSYSTSNNEQFF

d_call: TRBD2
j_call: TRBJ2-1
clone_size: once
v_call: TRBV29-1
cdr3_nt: TGCAGCGTTGAAGAGTCGGTCGGGGGGTGGTACGTTTATGAGCAGTTCTTC
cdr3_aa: CSVEESVGGWYVYEQFF

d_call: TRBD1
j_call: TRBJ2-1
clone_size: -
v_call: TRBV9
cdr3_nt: TGTGCCAGCAGCGTAACGACAAGGACAGGGATCAATGAGCAGTTCTTC
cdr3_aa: CASSVTTRTGINEQFF

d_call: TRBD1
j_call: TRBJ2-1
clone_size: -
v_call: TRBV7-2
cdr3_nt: TGTGCCAGCACCATGGACAGGCCTGGGGTCGGTGAGCAGTTCTTC
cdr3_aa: CASTMDRPGVGEQFF

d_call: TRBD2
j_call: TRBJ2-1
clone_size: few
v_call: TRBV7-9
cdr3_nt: TGTGCCAGCAGCCCGGGACTAGTTGGTGAGCAGTTCTTC
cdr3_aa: CASSPGLVGEQFF

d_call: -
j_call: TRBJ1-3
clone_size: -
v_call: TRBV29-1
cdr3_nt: TGCAGCGCCGCGTCGACAGGCTCTGGAAACACCATATATTTT
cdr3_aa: CSAASTGSGNTIYF

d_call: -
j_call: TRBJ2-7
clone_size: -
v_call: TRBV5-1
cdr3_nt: TGCGCCAGCAGCTTGGTCGTGGGGAGCTCCTACGAGCAGTACTTC
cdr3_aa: CASSLVVGSSYEQYF

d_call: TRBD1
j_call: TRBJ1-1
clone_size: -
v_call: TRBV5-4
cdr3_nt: TGTGCCAGCAGCAGACAGGGGGACACTGAAGCTTTCTTT
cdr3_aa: CASSRQGDTEAFF

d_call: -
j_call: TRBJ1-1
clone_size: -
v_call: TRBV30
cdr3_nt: TGTGCCTGGAGTGGACAGATAAACACTGAAGCTTTCTTT
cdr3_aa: CAWSGQINTEAFF

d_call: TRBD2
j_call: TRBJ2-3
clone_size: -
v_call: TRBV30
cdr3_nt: TGTGCCTGGAGCCTAGCGGGGGCTAGTGCAGATACGCAGTATTTT
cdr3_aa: CAWSLAGASADTQYF

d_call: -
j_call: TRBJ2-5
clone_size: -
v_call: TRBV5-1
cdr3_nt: TGCGCCAGCAGCGGAACGAAGCCGGGACTTGAGAGGGAGACCCAGTACTTC
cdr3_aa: CASSGTKPGLERETQYF

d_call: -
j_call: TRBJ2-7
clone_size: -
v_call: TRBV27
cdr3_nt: TGTGCCAGCAGTTTATCTCGGACTTGGGACGGAGACTACGAGCAGTACTTC
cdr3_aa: CASSLSRTWDGDYEQYF

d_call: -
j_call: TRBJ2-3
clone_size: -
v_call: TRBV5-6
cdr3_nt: TGTGCCAGCAGCTTGGCCTCGGCTACAGATACGCAGTATTTT
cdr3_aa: CASSLASATDTQYF

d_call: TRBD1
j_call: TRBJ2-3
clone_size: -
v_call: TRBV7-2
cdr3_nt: TGTGCCAGCAGGCGGAGACAGGGCGGAGATACGCAGTATTTT
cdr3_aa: CASRRRQGGDTQYF

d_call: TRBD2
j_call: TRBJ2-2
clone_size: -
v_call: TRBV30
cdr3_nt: TGTGCCTGGAGTGTACTTGGGAGGGCCTCTAACCGGGAGCTGTTTTTT
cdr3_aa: CAWSVLGRASNRELFF

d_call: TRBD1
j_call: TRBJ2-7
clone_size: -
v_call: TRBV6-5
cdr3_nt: TGTGCCAGCAGTGCGCCCGGGACAGGGGCCTACGAGCAGTACTTC
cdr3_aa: CASSAPGTGAYEQYF

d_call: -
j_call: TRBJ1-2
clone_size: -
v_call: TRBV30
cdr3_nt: TGTGCCTGGAGTGTATCTGGAGGCTACACCTTC
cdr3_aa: CAWSVSGGYTF

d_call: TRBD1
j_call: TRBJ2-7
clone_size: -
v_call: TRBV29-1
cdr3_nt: TGCAGCGTTGACCCAGGGGGCGAGCAGTACTTC
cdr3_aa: CSVDPGGEQYF

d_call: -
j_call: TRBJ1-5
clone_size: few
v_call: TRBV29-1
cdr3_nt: TGCAGCGTGGCTGGTCCTTATAGCAATCAGCCCCAGCATTTT
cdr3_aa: CSVAGPYSNQPQHF

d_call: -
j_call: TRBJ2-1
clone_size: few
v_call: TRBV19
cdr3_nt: TGTGCCAGTAGTGGGACGGTCTATAGTGAGCAGTTCTTC
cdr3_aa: CASSGTVYSEQFF

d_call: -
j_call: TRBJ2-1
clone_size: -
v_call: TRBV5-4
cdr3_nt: TGTGCCAGCAGCCCACCGGGAAATGAGCAGTTCTTC
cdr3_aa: CASSPPGNEQFF

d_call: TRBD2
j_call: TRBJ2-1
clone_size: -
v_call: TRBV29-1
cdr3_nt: TGCAGCGTTGAAAAGGGGCCGGTTCTAGCGGGCCCCGGGGAGGTGTTCTTC
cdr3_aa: CSVEKGPVLAGPGEVFF

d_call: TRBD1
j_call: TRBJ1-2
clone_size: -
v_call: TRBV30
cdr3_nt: TGTGCCTACTCGGGACAGGCTAACTATGGCTACACCTTC
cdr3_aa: CAYSGQANYGYTF

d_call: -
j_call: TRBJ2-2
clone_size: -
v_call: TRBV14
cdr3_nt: TGTGCCAGCAGACCCAGGTCAGCGAACACCGGGGAGCTGTTTTTT
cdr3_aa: CASRPRSANTGELFF

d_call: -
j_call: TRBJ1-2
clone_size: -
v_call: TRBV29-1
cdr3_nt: TGCAGCGTGGGGAGGGGAGACTATGGCTACACCTTC
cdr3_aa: CSVGRGDYGYTF

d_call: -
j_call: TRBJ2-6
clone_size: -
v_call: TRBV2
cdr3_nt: TGTGCCAGCAACCTCGCCCAACCTGGGGCCAACGTCCTGACTTTC
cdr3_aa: CASNLAQPGANVLTF

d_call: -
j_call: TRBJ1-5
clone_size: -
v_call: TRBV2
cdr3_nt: TGTGCCAGCAGTCTCGCCGCTAGCAATCAGCCCCAGCATTTT
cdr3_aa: CASSLAASNQPQHF

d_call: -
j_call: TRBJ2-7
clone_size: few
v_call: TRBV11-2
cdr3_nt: TGTGCCAGCAGCTTAATTATTCGGGCGCAGTACTTC
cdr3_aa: CASSLIIRAQYF

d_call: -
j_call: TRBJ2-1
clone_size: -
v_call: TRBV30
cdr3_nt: TGTGCCTGTTACCCTAGGGCAACCTTCGACTCGTACAATGAGCAGTTCTTC
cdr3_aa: CACYPRATFDSYNEQFF

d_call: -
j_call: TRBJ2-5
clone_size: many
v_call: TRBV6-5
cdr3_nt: TGTGCCAGCAGTTATAGAGAGACCCAGTACTTC
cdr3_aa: CASSYRETQYF

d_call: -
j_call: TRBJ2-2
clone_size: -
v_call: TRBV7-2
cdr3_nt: TGTGCCAGCAGCTTAACGGTGACGAACACCGGGGAGCTGTTTTTT
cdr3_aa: CASSLTVTNTGELFF

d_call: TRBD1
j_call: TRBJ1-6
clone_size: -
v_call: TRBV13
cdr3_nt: TGTGCCAGCAGCTACTCGGGACAGGGTGATAATTCACCCCTCCACTTT
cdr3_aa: CASSYSGQGDNSPLHF

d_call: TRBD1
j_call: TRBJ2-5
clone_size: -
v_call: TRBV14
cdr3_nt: TGTGCCAGCAGCCCGGGACAGGGCAGGCAGTACTTC
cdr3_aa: CASSPGQGRQYF

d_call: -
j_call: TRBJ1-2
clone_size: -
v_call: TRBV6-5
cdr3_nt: TGTGCCAGCAGTTACTCCTCAGGGCTCTCTAACTATGGCTACACCTTC
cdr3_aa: CASSYSSGLSNYGYTF

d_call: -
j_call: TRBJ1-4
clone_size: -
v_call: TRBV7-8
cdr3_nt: TGTGCCAGCAGCTTAGCGCGAACAAGGATATTAGAAAAACTGTTTTTT
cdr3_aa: CASSLARTRILEKLFF

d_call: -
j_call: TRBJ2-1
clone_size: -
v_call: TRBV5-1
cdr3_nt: TGCGCCAGCAGCTCAGTAGCGTCTTCCTACAATGAGCAGTTCTTC
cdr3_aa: CASSSVASSYNEQFF

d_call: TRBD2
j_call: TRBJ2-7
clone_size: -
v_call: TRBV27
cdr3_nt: TGTGCCAGCAGTTTCGAGCGGGGGTTCACCTACGAGCAGTACTTC
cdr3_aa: CASSFERGFTYEQYF

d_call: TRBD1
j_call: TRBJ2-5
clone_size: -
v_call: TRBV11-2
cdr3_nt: TGTGCCAGCAGCGATAATTACCGCCGACAGGGGAAGGGAGAGACCCAGTACTTC
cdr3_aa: CASSDNYRRQGKGETQYF

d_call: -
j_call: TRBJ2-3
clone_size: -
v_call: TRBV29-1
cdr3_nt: TGCAGCGTTAACCTAGGGGATACGCAGTATTTT
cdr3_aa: CSVNLGDTQYF

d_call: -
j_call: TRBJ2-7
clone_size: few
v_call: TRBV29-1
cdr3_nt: TGCAGCGTTGTTATACTGGGGGCGGGAGAGCAGTACTTC
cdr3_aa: CSVVILGAGEQYF

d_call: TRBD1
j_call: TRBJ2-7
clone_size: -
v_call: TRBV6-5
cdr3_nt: TGTGCCAGCAGTCACCGGGACAGGGCGTCCGAGCAGTACTTC
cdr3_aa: CASSHRDRASEQYF

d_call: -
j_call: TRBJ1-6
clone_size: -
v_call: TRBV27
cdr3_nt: TGTGCCAGCAGTTTAGAGGGCTCACCCCTCCACTTT
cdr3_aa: CASSLEGSPLHF